This T cell receptor (beta chain) appears in the sequencing data of a study of control samples from healthy donors and cancer patients (dated by TCRdb to 2018 to 2020). The method was the immunoSEQ multiplex PCR assay. TCRdb provides this immuneACCESS table in a form limited to in-frame rearrangements. Some clones are lacking; in checked studies, under half of them reflect an unresolved V gene, and why the rest are absent is not known. The sample table records about 150,000 clones; over 85% of these occur just once. The ten largest clonotypes hold approximately 8% of the sample. The junction shows trimming of 5 bases on V and 4 bases on J, plus 15 bases between the germline ends. CDR1 SGHNT and CDR2 YYREEE were looked up in the germline V gene (reference sequence). The CDR3 contains 14 residues, cysteine and phenylalanine counted. Just CDR3 DNA is preserved here, 42 bases in frame from base 1. On this clone: It lacks a known antigen. One base away there is no much larger clone; base qualities are not given.

The sequence links TRBV5-4 to TRBJ1-2; the D gene is perhaps TRBD1, from 5 matching bases. The sequenced material came from blood. This clonotype originated in a woman between 35 and 50 years old in good health. The DNA sequence follows: TGTGCCAGCAGTCCATCCCAGGGACTCTATGGCTACACCTTC. Translated, this gives CASSPSQGLYGYTF.